Below, 26 T cell receptor beta chains from the same sample are listed, as sequenced in a study of regulatory T cells in long-lasting Graves disease. Researchers made TCR beta libraries by using iRepertoire HTBI primers and running Arm-PCR on CDR3 regions. TCRdb reprocessed the multiplex PCR reads via MiXCR and lists one record per CDR3 protein. Here the sample spans about 470,000 distinct CDR3 sequences, 20% to 25% being singletons. The time point: persistent/refractory GD, antithyroid drugs over 5 years with positive TRAb. The TCR library used RNA extracted from PBMCs. This specimen consisted of peripheral blood mononuclear cells (PBMCs), obtained when the disease was refractory, from a patient treated with antithyroid drugs. Receptor source: a female donor with Graves disease.

This chain joins TRBV7-3 and TRBJ1-1, with unresolved D. Germline CDR1 reads SGHTA; CDR2 reads FQGTGA. Trimming shortened V by 0 bases and J by 0 bases, and 8 bases separated the two germline ends. This CDR3 is built from 15 residues. CDR3 bases: TGTGCCAGCAGCTTAACCACGGTTATGAACACTGAAGCTTTCTTT. This codes for CASSLTTVMNTEAFF.

This clonotype was found many times. The chain recombines TRBV15 with TRBJ1-5; possibly TRBD1 for D (5 bases). This CDR3 spans 13 amino acids. V was trimmed by 2 bases and J by 4 bases, leaving 6 bases between them. Per the germline V gene, CDR1 is LNHNV and CDR2 is YYDKDF (reference sequence). The CDR3 loop is CATSRPGNQPQHF. CDR3 nucleotides: TGTGCCACCAGCAGACCAGGGAATCAGCCCCAGCATTTT.

The gene calls are TRBV2 and TRBJ1-1, with no clear D. The length of the CDR3 is 13 residues. Germline CDR1 reads SNHLY; CDR2 reads FYNNEI. V was shortened by 8 bases and J by 4 bases, with 14 bases between the two germline ends. This CDR3 reads CASSRGVSTEAFF. The CDR3 coding sequence is TGTGCCAGCTCACGGGGAGTGAGCACTGAAGCTTTCTTT.

This clonotype was counted many times. This rearrangement joins TRBV7-2 to TRBJ1-2, with D possibly TRBD1 on 6 matching bases. CDR1 is SGHTA, CDR2 FQGNSA, per germline. The CDR3 length is 14 residues. V lost 5 bases, J lost 4 bases, and 14 bases lay in between. DNA of the CDR3: TGTGCCAGCAGCACCGAACAGGGAGTCTATGGCTACACCTTC. Translated, it gives CASSTEQGVYGYTF.

This clonotype was seen at least ten times. The chain has TRBV2 and TRBJ2-7; D not resolved. Trimming pared 7 bases from V and 13 bases from J, leaving 23 bases between. Germline V lookup: CDR1 SNHLY, CDR2 FYNNEI. This CDR3 is 13 amino acids long. The CDR3 nucleotides are TGTGCCAGCACCGAAGGACCTAGTGGGAACGGATACTTC. Amino acids: CASTEGPSGNGYF.

This clonotype was observed many times. The chain couples TRBV11-3 to TRBJ1-1, with D possibly matching TRBD1 (6 bases). The CDR3 sequence is 16 residues long. Germline V gives CDR1 SGHNT, CDR2 YENEEA. V was cut by 0 bases and J by 7 bases, with 18 bases left in between. CDR3 sequence (DNA): TGTGCCAGCAGCTTAGATTCGAAGGGGGAGTTATATGAAGCTTTCTTT. Translated: CASSLDSKGELYEAFF.

This clonotype has at least ten counts. J is TRBJ2-5 and V is TRBV24-1, with D tentatively TRBD1 (5 bases). The CDR3 sequence is 17 residues long. Trimming shortened V by 4 bases and J by 1 base, and 18 bases separated the two germline ends. The germline CDR1 and CDR2 sequences are KGHDR and SFDVKD. CDR3 sequence reads: CATSESSATGAQETQYF. The CDR3 DNA reads TGTGCCACCAGTGAGTCTAGTGCTACAGGTGCCCAAGAGACCCAGTACTTC.

This clonotype was observed many times. The rearrangement uses TRBV27 and TRBJ1-2; TRBD1 is a possible D gene (6 bases). V dropped 3 bases and J dropped 4 bases, with 12 bases sitting between them. This CDR3 contains 14 residues. Germline loops: CDR1 MNHEY, CDR2 SMNVEV (reference sequence). Here the CDR3 DNA reads TGTGCCAGCAGTTTCGGTTCAGGGGTCTATGGCTACACCTTC. Its translation is CASSFGSGVYGYTF.

V is TRBV4-2 and J is TRBJ1-1, with D hard to call. CDR1 LGHNA and CDR2 YNFKEQ come from the germline V gene. With 4 bases removed from V and 7 bases from J, the gap between germline ends came to 16 bases. CDR3 size: 14 residues. CDR3 nucleotides: TGTGCCAGCAGCCCGCTGAACGGAGAAAGTGAAGCTTTCTTT. The encoded protein is CASSPLNGESEAFF.

This sequence joins TRBV27 and TRBJ2-5; perhaps TRBD2 as D (5 bases). Trimming took off 1 base at V and 4 bases at J, with 13 bases between the two ends. The germline V gene encodes CDR1 MNHEY and CDR2 SMNVEV (reference sequence). The CDR3 consists of 15 residues. In DNA form, the CDR3 reads TGTGCCAGCAGTTTATTTTTGGGCGCGGGAGAGACCCAGTACTTC. Amino acids: CASSLFLGAGETQYF.

The chain couples TRBV20-1 to TRBJ2-1, with 10 bases matching TRBD2. This CDR3 has 14 residues. V trimming: 5 bases; J trimming: 5 bases; junction bases outside the gene matches: 6. The germline CDR1 and CDR2 sequences are DFQATT and SNEGSKA (reference sequence). The CDR3, as DNA: TGCAGTGCTCTAGCGGGGGCCTCTCACAATGAGCAGTTCTTC. Translated: CSALAGASHNEQFF.

This clonotype showed up many times. The V and J genes are TRBV12-3 or TRBV12-4 and TRBJ2-2, with unresolved D. CDR3 length equals 15 residues. The V end was cut by 3 bases, the J end by 2 bases, with 10 bases between. Here the CDR3 DNA reads TGTGCCAGCAGTTTCAGGACGTCAAACACCGGGGAGCTGTTTTTT. Translated, it gives CASSFRTSNTGELFF.

This chain uses TRBV29-1 with TRBJ2-3; 12 nucleotides line up with TRBD2. CDR3 length: 15 amino acids. V lost 5 bases to trimming and J lost 4 bases; unmatched junction nucleotides: 7. Germline V CDR1 and CDR2: SQVTM, ANQGSEA. The CDR3 sequence is CSVSTSGSAPDTQYF. The DNA for the CDR3 is TGCAGCGTTTCGACTAGCGGGAGCGCCCCAGATACGCAGTATTTT.

This clonotype was recorded a few times. The chain employs TRBV5-1 and TRBJ1-1; D uncertain. Germline CDR1 reads SGHRS; CDR2 reads YFSETQ. The CDR3 is made up of 18 amino acids. Trimming removed 4 bases at V and 3 bases at J, with 25 bases between. This CDR3 is CASSPRTSAAASYTEAFF. The CDR3 nucleotides are TGCGCCAGCAGCCCTCGGACGTCAGCGGCGGCCAGTTACACTGAAGCTTTCTTT.

This clonotype was seen more than once but under ten times. J is TRBJ1-3 and V is TRBV2; D unclear. The CDR3 is 15 residues long. Trimming cost V 4 bases and J 0 bases, with 10 bases left between them. CDR1 is SNHLY, CDR2 FYNNEI, per germline. CDR3 sequence (DNA): TGTGCCAGCAGTGTAGACGGATCCTCTGGAAACACCATATATTTT. It codes for CASSVDGSSGNTIYF.

The sample holds many counts of this clonotype. The chain is built from TRBV28 and TRBJ1-4; D not certain. Deletions cut 1 base from V and 8 bases from J, with 8 bases between. Germline CDR1 reads MDHEN; CDR2 reads SYDVKM. CDR3 length: 13 residues. The CDR3 nucleotides are TGTGCCAGCAGTTTATTGTCCAGCGAAAAACTGTTTTTT. Translated, it gives CASSLLSSEKLFF.

The J gene is TRBJ2-3, the V gene TRBV9; TRBD2 matches 9 bases. J was trimmed by 6 bases and V by 4 bases; bases with no gene match: 12. Germline values: CDR1 SGDLS, CDR2 YYNGEE. CDR3 length: 16 residues. CDR3 residues: CASSSDPGTSSDTQYF. In DNA form, the CDR3 reads TGTGCCAGCAGCTCCGACCCCGGGACTAGCAGCGATACGCAGTATTTT.

This clonotype has only a few counts. This CDR3 is CAISELKQGYYGYTF. As DNA, the CDR3 is TGTGCCATCAGTGAGCTTAAACAGGGGTACTATGGCTACACCTTC. The J gene is TRBJ1-2, the V gene TRBV10-3, with TRBD1 matching 7 bases. The CDR3 has 15 residues. Losses at the gene ends were 2 bases for V and 3 bases for J; bases not matched to a gene: 6. From germline, CDR1 is ENHRY and CDR2 SYGVKD.

This clonotype was found a few times. The chain recombines TRBV29-1 with TRBJ1-1; weak D call: TRBD1 (5 bases). CDR3 length: 11 amino acids. Germline V CDR1 and CDR2: SQVTM, ANQGSEA. V gave up 4 bases and J gave up 5 bases, with 8 bases separating them. The CDR3 loop is CSVVRGTEAFF. The CDR3 nucleotides read TGCAGCGTTGTACGGGGGACTGAAGCTTTCTTT.

This clonotype occurred many times. The V gene is TRBV6-1, the J gene TRBJ2-7, with 10 bases that match TRBD2. Germline V gene sequence: CDR1 MNHNS, CDR2 SASEGT. The CDR3 consists of 14 residues. V shed 8 bases and J 4 bases; nucleotides not matched to a gene: 8. This chain's CDR3 is CASGSMTSGYEQYF. In DNA form, the CDR3 reads TGTGCCAGCGGAAGTATGACTAGCGGGTACGAGCAGTACTTC.

This clonotype was counted many times. A read error may explain this, as a much larger clone is one base away. The rearrangement links TRBV7-9 to TRBJ2-7, with D perhaps matching TRBD1 or TRBD2 (5 bases each). CDR1 SEHNR and CDR2 FQNEAQ come from the germline V gene (reference sequence). Trimming removed 0 bases at V and 2 bases at J, with 8 bases between. This CDR3 is 14 amino acids long. CDR3 protein: CASSLAGVPYEQYF. The CDR3 DNA reads TGTGCCAGCAGCTTAGCGGGGGTACCCTACGAGCAGTACTTC.

This clonotype was seen only a few times. The J gene is TRBJ1-1, the V gene TRBV19; a possible D gene is TRBD1 (6 bases). Germline V gene sequence: CDR1 LNHDA, CDR2 SQIVND (reference sequence). CDR3 size: 13 residues. V lost 11 bases to trimming and J lost 2 bases, with 15 bases between them. The CDR3 loop is CACYGTLNTEAFF. The CDR3 DNA reads TGTGCCTGCTACGGGACACTTAACACTGAAGCTTTCTTT.

This clonotype was found many times. The chain is built from TRBV28 and TRBJ1-2, with D perhaps TRBD1 (6 bases). The CDR3 extends over 13 amino acids. From germline, CDR1 is MDHEN and CDR2 SYDVKM. V was trimmed by 3 bases and J by 7 bases, leaving 12 bases between them. The CDR3 loop is CASSLGQLGGYTF. CDR3 coding DNA: TGTGCCAGCAGTTTGGGACAATTGGGTGGCTACACCTTC.

Points on this clonotype: Since a much larger clone is just one base distant, this may be a read error. The V and J genes are TRBV6-5 and TRBJ1-4; D unresolved. The CDR3 consists of 17 residues. Germline loops: CDR1 MNHEY, CDR2 SVGAGI. The CDR3 DNA reads TGTGCCGGCAGTTACCGCTCAAGGTTTTGGAGAACAGAAAAACTGTTTTTT. It codes for CAGSYRSRFWRTEKLFF.

This chain joins TRBV28 and TRBJ1-6; a possible D gene is TRBD1 (5 bases). CDR1 and CDR2 (germline): MDHEN, SYDVKM. CDR3 size: 14 residues. Trimming pared 3 bases from V and 10 bases from J, leaving 13 bases between. The CDR3 loop is CASSFHQGGSPLHF. In DNA form, the CDR3 reads TGTGCCAGCAGTTTTCACCAGGGCGGGTCACCCCTCCACTTT.

This clonotype came up a few times. J is TRBJ2-2 and V is TRBV30; tentative D call: TRBD1 (5 bases). V shed 3 bases and J shed 3 bases, with 11 bases lying between them. The CDR3 is made up of 14 amino acids. CDR1 GTSNPN and CDR2 SVGIG come from the germline V gene (reference sequence). CDR3 DNA: TGTGCCTGGAGGGGGCCGATGGACACCGGGGAGCTGTTTTTT. Its translation is CAWRGPMDTGELFF.